These 10 T cell receptor beta chains were sequenced from one sample in a study of Graves' ophthalmopathy and Graves' hyperthyroidism. Investigators amplified TCR beta CDR3 regions from RNA transcripts. RT-PCR in the first round used HTBI primers; a second-round multiplex PCR followed. TCRdb itself ran the multiplex PCR reads through MiXCR, one entry per CDR3 protein. The table lists about 590,000 distinct CDR3 sequences, 35% to 40% of them singletons, with about 4.2% in the top ten. The source material was peripheral blood or thyroid tissue (not recorded which). The source is an adult man with Graves' hyperthyroidism.

This clonotype was detected only a few times. CDR3 sequence reads: CAWTFVMNTEAFF. CDR3 nucleotides: TGTGCCTGGACATTCGTCATGAACACTGAAGCTTTCTTT. The rearrangement links TRBV30 to TRBJ1-1; D is ambiguous. Deletions cut 4 bases from V and 0 bases from J, with 9 bases between. The CDR3 length is 13 residues. Looked up from germline, CDR1 is GTSNPN and CDR2 is SVGIG (reference sequence).

The rearrangement joins TRBV9 to TRBJ2-5; D perhaps matches TRBD1 (6 bases). This CDR3 has 15 residues. From germline, CDR1 is SGDLS and CDR2 YYNGEE. V gave up 4 bases and J gave up 5 bases, with 18 bases separating them. CDR3 protein: CASSYTGMGTETQYF. The CDR3 DNA follows: TGTGCCAGCAGCTACACAGGGATGGGCACTGAGACCCAGTACTTC. The full variable domain, its missing parts supplied by reference TRBV9 and TRBJ2-5, is DSGVTQTPKHLITATGQRVTLRCSPRSGDLSVYWYQQSLDQGLQFLIQYYNGEERAKGNILERFSAQQFPDLHSELNLSSLELGDSALYFCASSYTGMGTETQYFGPGTRLLVL.

The J gene is TRBJ1-2, the V gene TRBV6-6; D unresolved. Trimming pared 5 bases from V and 8 bases from J, leaving 18 bases between. Germline lookup yields CDR1 MNHNY and CDR2 SVGAGI (reference sequence). The CDR3 is 14 amino acids. The CDR3 spells CASSEARAGVGYTF. CDR3 coding DNA: TGTGCCAGCAGTGAAGCGAGGGCCGGAGTCGGCTACACCTTC.

This clonotype has a count of ten or more. The rearrangement links TRBV5-6 to TRBJ1-4, with 9 bases lining up with TRBD1. V trimming: 4 bases; J trimming: 8 bases; junction bases outside the gene matches: 12. The CDR3 is 16 amino acids. Germline V gives CDR1 SGHDT, CDR2 YYEEEE. CDR3 in DNA: TGTGCCAGCAGCACCTACGGGACAGGGTGGGACGAAAAACTGTTTTTT. Translated: CASSTYGTGWDEKLFF.

This sequence joins TRBV24-1 and TRBJ2-1; perhaps TRBD2 as D (7 bases). The CDR3 runs to 15 residues. The ends were cut back, 4 bases at V and 6 bases at J, with 15 bases in the middle. Germline V gene sequence: CDR1 KGHDR, CDR2 SFDVKD. The CDR3 protein is CATSDSGRGSNEQFF. CDR3 nucleotide sequence: TGTGCCACCAGTGACTCGGGGAGGGGGAGCAATGAGCAGTTCTTC.

This clonotype has at least ten counts. This chain joins TRBV6-1 and TRBJ2-7; D possibly corresponds to TRBD2 (5 bases). From germline, CDR1 is MNHNS and CDR2 SASEGT. V was cut by 4 bases and J by 3 bases, with 13 bases left in between. This CDR3 is built from 14 residues. This CDR3 reads CASSVMTGIYEQYF. DNA of the CDR3: TGTGCCAGCAGTGTCATGACCGGGATCTACGAGCAGTACTTC.

A word on this clonotype: A read error is possible here, since a much larger clone lies one base away. This chain links TRBV12-3 or TRBV12-4 with TRBJ2-6, with D maybe TRBD1 (6 bases). The CDR3 covers 14 residues. Between the trimmed V and J ends, which lost 5 bases and 8 bases, there was a span of 13 bases. CDR3 loop: CASSEGVPPNVLTF. The CDR3 coding sequence is TGTGCCAGCAGTGAGGGGGTTCCCCCCAACGTCCTGACTTTC.

Concerning this clonotype: It may be a read error: a sequence one base away is much more abundant. The rearrangement uses TRBV4-1 and TRBJ1-2; 10 bases agree with TRBD1. Germline V gene lookup returns CDR1 MGHRA and CDR2 YSYEKL. The CDR3 covers 17 residues. The CDR3 loop reads CASSQGDRGRVMDGCTF. The CDR3 nucleotides read TGCGCCAGCAGCCAAGGAGACAGGGGGCGCGTCATGGATGGCTGCACCTTC.

There are many counts of this clonotype. This chain joins TRBV5-1 and TRBJ2-5; possibly TRBD1 or TRBD2 for D (5 bases each). The length of the CDR3 is 14 residues. CDR1 SGHRS and CDR2 YFSETQ come from the germline V gene. Trimming took off 1 base at V and 5 bases at J, with 12 bases between the two ends. CDR3 residues: CASSLSRGDETQYF. The CDR3 bases are TGCGCCAGCAGCTTGAGCCGAGGGGATGAGACCCAGTACTTC.

This clonotype was seen ten or more times. V gene TRBV29-1 combines with J gene TRBJ1-4, with D uncertain. V lost 0 bases and J lost 11, with 10 bases in between. Germline V gene sequence: CDR1 SQVTM, CDR2 ANQGSEA. The CDR3 totals 12 residues. CDR3 protein: CSVEDAWAKLFF. CDR3 DNA sequence: TGCAGCGTTGAAGATGCTTGGGCGAAACTGTTTTTT.